The following is a TCR beta chain sequence with its context. TCRdb reprocessed the PCR reads via MiXCR and lists one record per CDR3 protein. The sample has fewer than 90,000 distinct CDR3 sequences; 45% to 60% are singletons. The sample comes from a study of CDR3 diversity in severe acne. With 7 bases removed from V and 2 bases from J, the gap between germline ends came to 15 bases. From germline, CDR1 is MGHDK and CDR2 SYGVNS. CDR3 length equals 15 residues. The source of this sequence is a male donor in good health, without acne. V and J are TRBV25-1 and TRBJ1-5; tentative D call: TRBD1 (5 bases). The sample comprised blood. This CDR3 reads CASTAGIQGNQPQHF. In DNA, the CDR3 is TGTGCCAGCACGGCAGGGATCCAGGGCAATCAGCCCCAGCATTTT.